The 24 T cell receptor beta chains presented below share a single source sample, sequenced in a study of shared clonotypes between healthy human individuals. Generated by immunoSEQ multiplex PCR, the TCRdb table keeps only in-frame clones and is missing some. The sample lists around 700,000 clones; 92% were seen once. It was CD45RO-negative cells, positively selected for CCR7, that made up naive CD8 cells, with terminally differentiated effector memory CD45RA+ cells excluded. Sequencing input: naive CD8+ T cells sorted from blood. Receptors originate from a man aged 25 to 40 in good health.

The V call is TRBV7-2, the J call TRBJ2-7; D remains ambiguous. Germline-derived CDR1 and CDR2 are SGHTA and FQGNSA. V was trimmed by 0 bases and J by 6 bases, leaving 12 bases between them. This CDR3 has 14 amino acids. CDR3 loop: CASSLASGFVEQYF. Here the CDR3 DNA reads TGTGCCAGCAGCTTAGCCTCCGGGTTTGTCGAGCAGTACTTC.

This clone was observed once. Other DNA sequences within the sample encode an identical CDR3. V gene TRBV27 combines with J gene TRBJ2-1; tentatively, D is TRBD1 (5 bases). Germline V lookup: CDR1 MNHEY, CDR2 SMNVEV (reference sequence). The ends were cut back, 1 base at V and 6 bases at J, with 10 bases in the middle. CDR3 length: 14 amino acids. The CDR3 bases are TGTGCCAGCAGTTTATTAGGGCAGGGCAATGAGCAGTTCTTC. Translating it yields CASSLLGQGNEQFF.

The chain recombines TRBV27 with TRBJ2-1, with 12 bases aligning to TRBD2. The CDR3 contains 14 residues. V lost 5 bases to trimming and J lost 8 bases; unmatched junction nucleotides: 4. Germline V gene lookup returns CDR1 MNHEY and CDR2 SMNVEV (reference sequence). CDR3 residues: CASSTSGRPYEQFF. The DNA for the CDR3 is TGTGCCAGCAGTACTAGCGGGAGGCCCTATGAGCAGTTCTTC.

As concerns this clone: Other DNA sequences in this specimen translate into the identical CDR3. The CDR3 here is CASSLSRGYEQYF. CDR3 coding DNA: TGTGCCAGCAGCCTTTCACGAGGCTACGAGCAGTACTTC. The chain is built from TRBV27 and TRBJ2-7; D not resolved. The CDR3 length is 13 residues. Trimming cost V 6 bases and J 3 bases, with 12 bases left between them. The germline V gene encodes CDR1 MNHEY and CDR2 SMNVEV (reference sequence).

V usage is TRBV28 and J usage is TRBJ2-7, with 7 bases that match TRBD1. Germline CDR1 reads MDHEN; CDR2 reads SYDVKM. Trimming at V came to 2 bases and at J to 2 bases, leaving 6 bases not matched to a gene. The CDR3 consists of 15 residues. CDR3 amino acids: CASSLGSGGTYEQYF. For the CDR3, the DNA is TGTGCCAGCAGTTTAGGGTCAGGGGGAACCTACGAGCAGTACTTC.

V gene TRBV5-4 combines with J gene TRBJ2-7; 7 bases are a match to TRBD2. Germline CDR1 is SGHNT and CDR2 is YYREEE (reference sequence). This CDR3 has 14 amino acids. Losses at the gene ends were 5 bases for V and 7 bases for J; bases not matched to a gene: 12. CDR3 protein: CASSLLGGGREQYF. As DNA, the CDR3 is TGTGCCAGCAGTTTGCTTGGGGGAGGGCGAGAGCAGTACTTC.

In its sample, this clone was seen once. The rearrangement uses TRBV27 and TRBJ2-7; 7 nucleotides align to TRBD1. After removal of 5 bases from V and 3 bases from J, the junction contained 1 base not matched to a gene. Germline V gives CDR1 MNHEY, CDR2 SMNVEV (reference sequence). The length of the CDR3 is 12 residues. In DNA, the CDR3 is TGTGCCAGCAGTCGACAGGGCTACGAGCAGTACTTC. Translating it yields CASSRQGYEQYF.

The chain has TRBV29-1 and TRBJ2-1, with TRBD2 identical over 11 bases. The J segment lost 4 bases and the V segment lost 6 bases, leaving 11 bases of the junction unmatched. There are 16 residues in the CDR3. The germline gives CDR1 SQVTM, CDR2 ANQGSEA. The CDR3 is CSVMGLAEGLYNEQFF. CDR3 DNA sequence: TGCAGCGTGATGGGACTAGCGGAGGGCTTATACAATGAGCAGTTCTTC.

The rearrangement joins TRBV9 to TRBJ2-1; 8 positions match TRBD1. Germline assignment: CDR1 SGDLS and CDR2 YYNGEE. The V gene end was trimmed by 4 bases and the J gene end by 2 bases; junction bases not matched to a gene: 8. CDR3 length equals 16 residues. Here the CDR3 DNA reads TGTGCCAGCAGCCCATCACCGGGACAGGCCTACAATGAGCAGTTCTTC. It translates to CASSPSPGQAYNEQFF.

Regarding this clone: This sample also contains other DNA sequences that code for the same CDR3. CDR3 sequence reads: CASSWGPNTEAFF. The CDR3 bases are TGTGCCAGCAGTTGGGGGCCGAACACTGAAGCTTTCTTT. V usage is TRBV27 and J usage is TRBJ1-1; possibly TRBD1 for D (6 bases). Germline V lookup: CDR1 MNHEY, CDR2 SMNVEV (reference sequence). There are 13 residues in the CDR3. V lost 4 bases, J lost 1 base, and 7 bases lay in between.

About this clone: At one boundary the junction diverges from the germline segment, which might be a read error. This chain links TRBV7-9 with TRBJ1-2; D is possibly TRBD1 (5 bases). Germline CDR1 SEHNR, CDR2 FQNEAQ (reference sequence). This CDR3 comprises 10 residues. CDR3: CASSPTGHRF. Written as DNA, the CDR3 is TGTGCCAGCAGCCCGACGGGCCACAGGTTC.

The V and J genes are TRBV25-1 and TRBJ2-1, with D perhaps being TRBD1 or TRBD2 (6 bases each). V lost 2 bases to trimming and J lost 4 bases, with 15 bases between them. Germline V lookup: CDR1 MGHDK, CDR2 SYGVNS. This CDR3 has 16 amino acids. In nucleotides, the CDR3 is TGTGCCAGCAGTGAACAGGGGCTAGCGACGTACAATGAGCAGTTCTTC. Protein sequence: CASSEQGLATYNEQFF.

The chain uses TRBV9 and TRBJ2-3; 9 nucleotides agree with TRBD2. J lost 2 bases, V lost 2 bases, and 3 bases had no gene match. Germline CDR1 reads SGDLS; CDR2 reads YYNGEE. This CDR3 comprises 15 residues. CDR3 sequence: CASSVLAGFTDTQYF. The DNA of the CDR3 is TGTGCCAGCAGCGTCCTAGCGGGATTCACAGATACGCAGTATTTT.

CDR3 residues: CASSSPDRGGNYGYTF. The CDR3 DNA follows: TGTGCCAGCAGCTCCCCGGACAGGGGAGGAAACTATGGCTACACCTTC. The rearrangement links TRBV7-9 to TRBJ1-2, with 9 bases aligning to TRBD1. CDR1 SEHNR and CDR2 FQNEAQ come from the germline V gene (reference sequence). CDR3 length: 16 residues. V gave up 4 bases and J gave up 2 bases; unmatched junction bases: 8.

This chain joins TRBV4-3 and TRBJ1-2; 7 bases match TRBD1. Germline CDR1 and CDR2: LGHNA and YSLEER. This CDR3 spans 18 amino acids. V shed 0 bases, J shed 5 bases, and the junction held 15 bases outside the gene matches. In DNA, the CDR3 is TGCGCCAGCAGCCAAGATTGGTCAGGGGGTGGACGTGCTTATGGCTACACCTTC. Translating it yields CASSQDWSGGGRAYGYTF.

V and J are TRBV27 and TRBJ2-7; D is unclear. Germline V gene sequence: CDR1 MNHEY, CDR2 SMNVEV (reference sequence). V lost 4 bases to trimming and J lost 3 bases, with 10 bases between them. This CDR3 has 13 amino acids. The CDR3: CASSSPSIYEQYF. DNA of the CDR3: TGTGCCAGCAGTTCCCCCTCAATCTACGAGCAGTACTTC.

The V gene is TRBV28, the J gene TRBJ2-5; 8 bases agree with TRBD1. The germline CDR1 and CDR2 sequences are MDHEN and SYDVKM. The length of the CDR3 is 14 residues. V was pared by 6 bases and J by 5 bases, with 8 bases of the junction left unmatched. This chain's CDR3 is CASSSQGARETQYF. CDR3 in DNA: TGTGCCAGCAGCTCCCAGGGGGCGCGGGAGACCCAGTACTTC.

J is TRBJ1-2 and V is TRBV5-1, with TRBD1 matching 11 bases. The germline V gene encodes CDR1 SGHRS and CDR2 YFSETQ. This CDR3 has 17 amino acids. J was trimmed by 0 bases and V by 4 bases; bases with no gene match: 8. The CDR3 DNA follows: TGCGCCAGCAGCCCAACCCCGGGACAGGGGGCTAACTATGGCTACACCTTC. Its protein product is CASSPTPGQGANYGYTF. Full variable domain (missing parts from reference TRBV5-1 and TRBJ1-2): KAGVTQTPRYLIKTRGQQVTLSCSPISGHRSVSWYQQTPGQGLQFLFEYFSETQRNKGNFPGRFSGRQFSNSRSEMNVSTLELGDSALYLCASSPTPGQGANYGYTFGSGTRLTVV.

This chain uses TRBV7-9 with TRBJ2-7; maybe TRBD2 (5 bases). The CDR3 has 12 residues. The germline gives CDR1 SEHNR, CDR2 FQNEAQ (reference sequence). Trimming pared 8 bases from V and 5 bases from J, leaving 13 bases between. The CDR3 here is CASGLIGDEQYF. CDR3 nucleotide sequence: TGTGCCAGCGGCCTCATCGGGGACGAGCAGTACTTC.

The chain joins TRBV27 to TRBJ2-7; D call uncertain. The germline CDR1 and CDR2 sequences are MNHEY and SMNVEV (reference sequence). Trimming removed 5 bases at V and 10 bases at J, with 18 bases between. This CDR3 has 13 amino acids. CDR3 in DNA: TGTGCCAGCAGTCTCTTGTCGGGCGGCCCACAGTACTTC. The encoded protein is CASSLLSGGPQYF.

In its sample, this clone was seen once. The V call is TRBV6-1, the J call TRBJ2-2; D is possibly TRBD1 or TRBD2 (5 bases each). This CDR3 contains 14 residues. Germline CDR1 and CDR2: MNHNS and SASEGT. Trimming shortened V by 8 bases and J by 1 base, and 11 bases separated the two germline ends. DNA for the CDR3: TGTGCCAGCCTTTGGGACGAGAACACCGGGGAGCTGTTTTTT. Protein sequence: CASLWDENTGELFF.

DNA for the CDR3: TGTGCCAGCAGCAGCGTTCAGCCAAACAATGAGCAGTTCTTC. Translated: CASSSVQPNNEQFF. The chain couples TRBV5-4 to TRBJ2-1, with unresolved D. From germline, CDR1 is SGHNT and CDR2 YYREEE (reference sequence). V lost 4 bases, J lost 5 bases, and 13 bases lay in between. The CDR3 loop spans 14 amino acids. Full variable domain (remainder filled in from reference TRBV5-4 and TRBJ2-1): ETGVTQSPTHLIKTRGQQVTLRCSSQSGHNTVSWYQQALGQGPQFIFQYYREEENGRGNFPPRFSGLQFPNYSSELNVNALELDDSALYLCASSSVQPNNEQFFGPGTRLTVL.

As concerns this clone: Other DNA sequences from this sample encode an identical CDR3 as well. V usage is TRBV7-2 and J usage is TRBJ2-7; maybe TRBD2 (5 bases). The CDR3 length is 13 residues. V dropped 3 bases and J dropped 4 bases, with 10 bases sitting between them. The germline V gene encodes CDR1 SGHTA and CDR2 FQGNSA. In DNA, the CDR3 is TGTGCCAGCAGCTTGGAAGCGGAGTACGAGCAGTACTTC. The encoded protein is CASSLEAEYEQYF.

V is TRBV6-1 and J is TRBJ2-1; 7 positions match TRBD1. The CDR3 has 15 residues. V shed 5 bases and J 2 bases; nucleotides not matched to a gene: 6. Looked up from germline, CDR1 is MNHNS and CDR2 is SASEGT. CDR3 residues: CASSRQGITYNEQFF. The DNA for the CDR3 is TGTGCCAGCAGTCGACAGGGTATCACCTACAATGAGCAGTTCTTC.